The 5 T cell receptor beta chains listed next were all sequenced from one sample in a study of CD8 T cells in Susac syndrome. RNA was extracted with the RNeasy kit, and a quantity of roughly 0.45 to 1 ug was reverse transcribed using random hexamers. From the immunoSEQ multiplex PCR reads, TCRdb called clonotypes with MiXCR, one entry per CDR3 protein. The top ten hold roughly 0.088% of the sample, which has 150,000 to 250,000 distinct CDR3 sequences, about 95% seen once. Input material: CD4+ T cells from PBMCs. The receptors were gathered from a human donor with multiple sclerosis.

CDR3 coding DNA: TGCGCCAGCAGCTCCGGTGGGGTTCGGTATGGCTACACCTTC. Translating it yields CASSSGGVRYGYTF. This chain joins TRBV5-1 and TRBJ1-2; D ambiguous. Germline V gene lookup returns CDR1 SGHRS and CDR2 YFSETQ. This CDR3 region has 14 residues. The ends were cut back, 3 bases at V and 5 bases at J, with 14 bases in the middle. The whole variable domain, remainder taken from reference TRBV5-1 and TRBJ1-2, is KAGVTQTPRYLIKTRGQQVTLSCSPISGHRSVSWYQQTPGQGLQFLFEYFSETQRNKGNFPGRFSGRQFSNSRSEMNVSTLELGDSALYLCASSSGGVRYGYTFGSGTRLTVV.

The chain combines TRBV27 with TRBJ2-7; no firm D call. This CDR3 has 14 residues. The germline V and J ends were trimmed by 6 bases and 3 bases, with 15 bases remaining between them. Germline CDR1 reads MNHEY; CDR2 reads SMNVEV (reference sequence). The DNA for the CDR3 is TGTGCCAGCAGAACCCGGGCCTCCTTCTACGAGCAGTACTTC. Encoded protein: CASRTRASFYEQYF.

The chain recombines TRBV7-9 with TRBJ2-5; D is unresolved. This CDR3 has 14 residues. Germline CDR1 reads SEHNR; CDR2 reads FQNEAQ (reference sequence). V was clipped by 6 bases and J by 4 bases, with 15 bases between them. The CDR3 loop is CASRSKAGGETQYF. In DNA form, the CDR3 reads TGTGCCAGCAGGAGTAAGGCAGGCGGAGAGACCCAGTACTTC. The full variable domain, in which reference TRBV7-9 and TRBJ2-5 provide the parts outside the CDR3, is DTGVSQNPRHKITKRGQNVTFRCDPISEHNRLYWYRQTLGQGPEFLTYFQNEAQLEKSRLLSDRFSAERPKGSFSTLEIQRTEQGDSAMYLCASRSKAGGETQYFGPGTRLLVL.

The CDR3 DNA reads as TGTGCCAGCAGACCCTCGCGTGGCGGGCAGACCCAGTACTTC. It yields the protein CASRPSRGGQTQYF. The chain recombines TRBV12-3 or TRBV12-4 with TRBJ2-5; a possible D gene is TRBD2 (5 bases). This CDR3 is 14 amino acids long. Trimming took off 6 bases at V and 6 bases at J, with 17 bases between the two ends.

V usage is TRBV20-1 and J usage is TRBJ1-5, with 7 bases that match TRBD1. The V gene end was trimmed by 5 bases and the J gene end by 3 bases; junction bases not matched to a gene: 4. There are 13 residues in the CDR3. CDR1 is DFQATT and CDR2 is SNEGSKA in the germline V gene (reference sequence). The CDR3 reads CSAEDRPNQPQHF. The CDR3 coding sequence is TGCAGTGCTGAGGACAGGCCCAATCAGCCCCAGCATTTT.